This TCR beta chain was recovered during a study of blood T cells in healthy people across ages. The V gene's germline CDR1 is SEHNR and CDR2 FQNEAQ (reference sequence). The trim removed 6 bases at V and 8 bases at J, leaving 9 bases unmatched. The CDR3 extends over 15 amino acids. The authors ran a second PCR of roughly 6 to 12 cycles using a sample-barcoded 5' primer and a J-beta primer mix. Each CDR3 protein gets one entry after TCRdb re-called the 5' RACE reads with MiXCR. The sample lists around 1,600,000 distinct CDR3 sequences; 35% to 45% were seen once. This TCR was sampled from a woman under 30 in good health. The chain joins TRBV7-9 to TRBJ1-4, with 10 bases lining up with TRBD1. The sample comprised blood. The DNA for the CDR3 is TGTGCCAGCAGTCTGGACAGGGGGGTATTCGAAAAACTGTTTTTT. It encodes CASSLDRGVFEKLFF.